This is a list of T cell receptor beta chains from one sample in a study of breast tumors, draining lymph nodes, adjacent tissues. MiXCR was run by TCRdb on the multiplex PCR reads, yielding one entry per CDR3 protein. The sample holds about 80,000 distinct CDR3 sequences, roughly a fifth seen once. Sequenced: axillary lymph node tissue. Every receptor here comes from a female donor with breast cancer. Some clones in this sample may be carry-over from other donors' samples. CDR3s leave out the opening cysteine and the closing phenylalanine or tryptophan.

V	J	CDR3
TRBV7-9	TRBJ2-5	ASSLSPGQETQY
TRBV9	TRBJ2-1	ASSPGAGLAGEWQF
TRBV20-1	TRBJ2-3	SALKTSGSPDTQY
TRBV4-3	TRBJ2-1	ASSQDGLAGAAKEQF
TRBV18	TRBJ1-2	ASSPGEKRGYT
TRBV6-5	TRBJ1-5	ASSYRQGRQPQH
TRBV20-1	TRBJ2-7	SARDHRAYEQY
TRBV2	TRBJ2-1	ASSGPGGYNEQF
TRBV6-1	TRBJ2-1	ASSRQYNEQF
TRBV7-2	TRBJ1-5	ASSLVGPRRNQPQH
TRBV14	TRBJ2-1	ASSQRTGLRYNEQF
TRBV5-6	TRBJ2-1	ASSFAIGDEQF
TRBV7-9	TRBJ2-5	ASTGDRGSEETQY
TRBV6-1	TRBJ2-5	ASSVAGTEETQY
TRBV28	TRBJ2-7	ASSYPGTQGEQY
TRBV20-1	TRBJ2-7	SAKTSGYSYEQY
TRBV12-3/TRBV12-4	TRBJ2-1	ASSLPTGANNEQF
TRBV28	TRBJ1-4	ASSSSGTDEKLF
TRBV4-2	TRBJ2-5	ASSPGSVETQY
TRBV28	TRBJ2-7	ASIRSGRFDYEQY
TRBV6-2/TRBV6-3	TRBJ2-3	ASSYSPPGLAGDTQY
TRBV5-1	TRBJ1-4	ASSLGLAGGNEKLF
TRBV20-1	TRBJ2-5	SARAVAGVGETQY
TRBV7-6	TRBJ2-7	ASSLGQGPSYEQY
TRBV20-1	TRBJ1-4	SARRTASEKLF
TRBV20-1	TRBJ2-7	SVPRSREQY